These 29 T cell receptor beta chains were all obtained from the same sample, sequenced in a study of blood T cell repertoires in COVID-19. Profiled with immunoSEQ multiplex PCR; TCRdb holds only in-frame clones, not every one. This table holds approximately 28,000 clones, around 87% found once. Sequenced sample: peripheral blood. The origin of the receptors is a man in his fifties or sixties with active COVID-19.

The rearrangement uses TRBV3-1 (or the pseudogene TRBV3-2) and TRBJ1-6; D ambiguous. The V end lost 1 base, the J end lost 10 bases, and 14 bases lay between the germline ends. The CDR3 spans 15 residues. Germline V CDR1 and CDR2: LGHDT, YNNKEL (reference sequence). CDR3 amino acids: CASSQGLHGGSPLHF. In nucleotides, the CDR3 is TGTGCCAGCAGCCAAGGCCTGCATGGCGGGTCACCCCTCCACTTT.

This clone was detected only a few times. The gene calls are TRBV4-1 and TRBJ2-7; 8 bases match TRBD2. The V gene's germline CDR1 is MGHRA and CDR2 YSYEKL. V lost 0 bases, J lost 7 bases, and 14 bases stayed unmatched. This CDR3 is 17 amino acids long. CDR3 protein: CASSQEGMGLGFREQYF. In DNA form, the CDR3 reads TGCGCCAGCAGCCAAGAAGGAATGGGACTAGGGTTCAGGGAGCAGTACTTC.

This chain joins TRBV15 and TRBJ1-2, with TRBD1 matching over 7 bases. Germline V lookup: CDR1 LNHNV, CDR2 YYDKDF (reference sequence). This CDR3 has 17 residues. The junction had 15 bases not matched to a gene; V was cut back by 5 bases and J by 3 bases. In DNA, the CDR3 is TGTGCCACCAGCGGATCCTCAGGGGGGCTCGGTGACTATGGCTACACCTTC. This translates into CATSGSSGGLGDYGYTF.

J is TRBJ2-4 and V is TRBV6-2 or TRBV6-3; 12 bases map to TRBD2. V trimming: 2 bases; J trimming: 0 bases; junction bases outside the gene matches: 11. Germline V gene data show CDR1 as MNHEY and CDR2 as SVGEGT. The CDR3 loop spans 20 amino acids. This chain's CDR3 is CASSYDGPSGGVLAKNIQYF. The DNA of the CDR3 is TGTGCCAGCAGTTACGATGGTCCTAGCGGGGGGGTCCTAGCCAAAAACATTCAGTACTTC.

The chain couples TRBV27 to TRBJ2-7, with a weak D call TRBD1 (5 bases). Germline loops: CDR1 MNHEY, CDR2 SMNVEV (reference sequence). The CDR3 contains 17 residues. The V and J ends lost 6 bases and 0 bases respectively, with 21 bases between them. CDR3 in DNA: TGTGCCAGCAGCCGTTCCACAGGCTACTTTAGCTCCTACGAGCAGTACTTC. Protein: CASSRSTGYFSSYEQYF.

The chain's CDR3 is CASSPRFTGTGDTEAFF. CDR3 nucleotide sequence: TGTGCCAGCTCACCACGGTTTACCGGGACAGGGGACACTGAAGCTTTCTTT. The rearrangement joins TRBV18 to TRBJ1-1; 10 positions agree with TRBD1. After removal of 1 base from V and 3 bases from J, the junction contained 8 bases not matched to a gene. This CDR3 has 17 amino acids. Germline V gene data show CDR1 as KGHSH and CDR2 as LQKENI. Full variable domain (remainder filled in from reference TRBV18 and TRBJ1-1): NAGVMQNPRHLVRRRGQEARLRCSPMKGHSHVYWYRQLPEEGLKFMVYLQKENIIDESGMPKERFSAEFPKEGPSILRIQQVVRGDSAAYFCASSPRFTGTGDTEAFFGQGTRLTVV.

This rearrangement joins TRBV10-3 to TRBJ2-5; D might be TRBD2 (5 bases). The CDR3 covers 17 residues. Per the germline V gene, CDR1 is ENHRY and CDR2 is SYGVKD. V was clipped by 6 bases and J by 1 base, with 21 bases between them. DNA of the CDR3: TGTGCCATCAGCGCAACTAGTCCTCACAACCGCCAAGAGACCCAGTACTTC. Amino acids: CAISATSPHNRQETQYF.

This clone turned up a few times. The chain couples TRBV7-8 to TRBJ2-7; TRBD1 might be the D (7 bases). The length of the CDR3 is 15 residues. Trimming took 5 bases from V and 2 from J, leaving 16 bases between them. Per germline, CDR1 SGHVS and CDR2 FQNEAQ. Here the CDR3 DNA reads TGTGCCAGCAGCCAATGGTCAGGGGGGACCTACGAGCAGTACTTC. It yields the protein CASSQWSGGTYEQYF.

There are a few counts of this clone. The CDR3 DNA reads as TGCGCCAGCAGCTTGGCGGGGATGGGCAATCAGCCCCAGCATTTT. It specifies CASSLAGMGNQPQHF. This chain uses TRBV5-1 with TRBJ1-5; D uncertain. The ends were cut back, 0 bases at V and 2 bases at J, with 9 bases in the middle. The CDR3 is made up of 15 amino acids. Germline V CDR1 and CDR2: SGHRS, YFSETQ.

This clone has a single count. The rearrangement links TRBV5-1 to TRBJ1-2, with D unclear. Germline V CDR1 and CDR2: SGHRS, YFSETQ. V was cut by 3 bases and J by 1 base, with 7 bases left in between. The CDR3 extends over 13 amino acids. Written as DNA, the CDR3 is TGCGCCAGCAGCTCGGAGGGTAACTATGGCTACACCTTC. Translating gives CASSSEGNYGYTF.

The chain carries TRBV7-2 and TRBJ2-7; D might be TRBD2 (6 bases). With 5 bases removed from V and 4 bases from J, the gap between germline ends came to 18 bases. The CDR3 extends over 15 amino acids. The germline CDR1 and CDR2 sequences are SGHTA and FQGNSA. Here the CDR3 reads CASSTQTGSGYEQYF. Here the CDR3 DNA reads TGTGCCAGCAGCACCCAGACCGGGAGCGGGTACGAGCAGTACTTC.

The gene calls are TRBV5-1 and TRBJ2-3, with 8 bases aligning to TRBD2. Germline lookup yields CDR1 SGHRS and CDR2 YFSETQ. CDR3 length: 18 amino acids. The trim removed 4 bases at V and 0 bases at J, leaving 13 bases unmatched. CDR3 amino acids: CASSPGRSSGSSTDTQYF. The CDR3 coding sequence is TGCGCCAGCAGCCCCGGGAGATCTAGCGGGTCTAGCACAGATACGCAGTATTTT.

This clone was detected only a few times. The J gene is TRBJ1-6, the V gene TRBV10-3, with 8 bases fitting TRBD1. The germline V gene encodes CDR1 ENHRY and CDR2 SYGVKD. CDR3 size: 15 residues. Trimming cost V 3 bases and J 6 bases; bases outside gene matches: 4. The CDR3 DNA sequence: TGTGCCATCAGTGACCGGGACAGGCCTAATTCACCCCTCCACTTT. The encoded protein is CAISDRDRPNSPLHF.

The rearrangement uses TRBV21-1 and TRBJ1-5; the table assigns TRBD1, which was not confirmed against the DNA. TRBV21-1 is a documented pseudogene. The CDR3 extends over 20 amino acids. The CDR3 bases are TGTGCCAGCAGCAGGTGGGTAGGTAACCCAAAACAGGGGGACAATCAGCCCCAGCATTTT. It specifies CASSRWVGNPKQGDNQPQHF.

The V call is TRBV7-8, the J call TRBJ1-1, with 7 bases lining up with TRBD1. CDR3 length: 12 residues. After removal of 5 bases from V and 9 bases from J, the junction contained 6 bases not matched to a gene. Germline CDR1 reads SGHVS; CDR2 reads FQNEAQ. The CDR3 DNA reads TGTGCCAGCAGCAAACCGACAGGGAAAGCTTTCTTT. Protein sequence: CASSKPTGKAFF.

The CDR3 nucleotides are TGTGCCAGCAGCCCACGGACTAGCGGGGGGCACATGTGGGATACGCAGTATTTT. Its translation is CASSPRTSGGHMWDTQYF. The J gene is TRBJ2-3, the V gene TRBV9; 14 bases align to TRBD2. The germline V gene encodes CDR1 SGDLS and CDR2 YYNGEE. The CDR3 loop spans 18 amino acids. V was clipped by 4 bases and J by 6 bases; unmatched bases: 13.

The chain has TRBV3-1 (or the pseudogene TRBV3-2) and TRBJ1-4; D remains unclear. Germline V gene sequence: CDR1 LGHDT, CDR2 YNNKEL (reference sequence). The CDR3 spans 15 residues. Trimming stripped 0 bases from V and 11 bases from J, with 16 bases between. This chain's CDR3 is CASSQEGGRVGKLFF. In DNA, the CDR3 is TGTGCCAGCAGCCAAGAGGGAGGGCGGGTTGGTAAACTGTTTTTT.

The J gene is TRBJ2-3, the V gene TRBV5-1; 7 bases fit TRBD2. The CDR3 sequence is 16 residues long. Trimming cost V 2 bases and J 5 bases; bases outside gene matches: 11. CDR1 is SGHRS, CDR2 YFSETQ, per germline. The CDR3 bases are TGCGCCAGCAGCTTTGGGTCGGGGGGAGGCGGAGATACGCAGTATTTT. Translating it yields CASSFGSGGGGDTQYF. The entire variable domain, with the rest obtained from reference TRBV5-1 and TRBJ2-3, is as follows: KAGVTQTPRYLIKTRGQQVTLSCSPISGHRSVSWYQQTPGQGLQFLFEYFSETQRNKGNFPGRFSGRQFSNSRSEMNVSTLELGDSALYLCASSFGSGGGGDTQYFGPGTRLTVL.

V gene TRBV30 combines with J gene TRBJ1-6; unclear D gene. Trimming left V 1 base short and J 6 bases short, with 7 bases between. There are 13 residues in the CDR3. Germline V lookup: CDR1 GTSNPN, CDR2 SVGIG (reference sequence). CDR3: CAWSALANSPLHF. DNA for the CDR3: TGTGCCTGGAGTGCGTTGGCTAATTCACCCCTCCACTTT.

The chain has TRBV7-8 and TRBJ2-7; maybe TRBD1 (6 bases). The CDR3 has 16 amino acids. Germline CDR1 SGHVS, CDR2 FQNEAQ. Trimming stripped 3 bases from V and 2 bases from J, with 17 bases between. For the CDR3, the DNA is TGTGCCAGCAGCTTCCGCCAAAGGACAGAAACCTACGAGCAGTACTTC. Its translation: CASSFRQRTETYEQYF.

The chain joins TRBV28 to TRBJ2-7; 9 nucleotides match TRBD1. V shed 2 bases, J shed 2 bases, and the junction held 4 bases outside the gene matches. CDR3 length equals 15 residues. Germline V lookup: CDR1 MDHEN, CDR2 SYDVKM. CDR3 loop: CASSLGGQGTYEQYF. DNA of the CDR3: TGTGCCAGCAGTTTAGGGGGACAGGGCACCTACGAGCAGTACTTC.

V is TRBV4-1 and J is TRBJ2-5, with D unclear. Germline V gives CDR1 MGHRA, CDR2 YSYEKL. The V gene lost 0 bases and the J gene lost 1 base, with 6 bases spanning the gap. This CDR3 has 14 amino acids. Here the CDR3 DNA reads TGCGCCAGCAGCCAAGATGACTTCCAAGAGACCCAGTACTTC. This gives the protein CASSQDDFQETQYF.

The count of this clone is one. The chain carries TRBV11-1 and TRBJ2-3; D unclear. The CDR3 runs to 14 residues. Germline CDR1 SGHAT, CDR2 FQDESV (reference sequence). V lost 4 bases, J lost 4 bases, and 12 bases lay in between. CDR3 loop: CASSSKGGADTQYF. DNA for the CDR3: TGTGCCAGCAGCTCTAAAGGCGGCGCAGATACGCAGTATTTT. The full variable domain, with the rest looked up from reference TRBV11-1 and TRBJ2-3, is EAEVAQSPRYKITEKSQAVAFWCDPISGHATLYWYRQILGQGPELLVQFQDESVVDDSQLPKDRFSAERLKGVDSTLKIQPAELGDSAMYLCASSSKGGADTQYFGPGTRLTVL.

The chain combines TRBV6-5 with TRBJ1-2; maybe TRBD1 (6 bases). Trimming removed 6 bases at V and 7 bases at J, with 15 bases between. Germline V gene sequence: CDR1 MNHEY, CDR2 SVGAGI. This CDR3 has 13 amino acids. The CDR3 loop is CASRPDRRSGYTF. As DNA, the CDR3 is TGTGCCAGCAGACCCGACAGGCGCTCTGGCTACACCTTC.

The gene calls are TRBV9 and TRBJ2-1; D may be TRBD2 (6 bases). This CDR3 is built from 16 residues. Between the trimmed V and J ends, which lost 0 bases and 2 bases, there was a span of 12 bases. Germline lookup yields CDR1 SGDLS and CDR2 YYNGEE. Here the CDR3 reads CASSVDVGLAYNEQFF. CDR3 coding DNA: TGTGCCAGCAGCGTAGATGTGGGACTGGCCTACAATGAGCAGTTCTTC.

V usage is TRBV7-2 and J usage is TRBJ1-1; D may be TRBD1 (6 bases). This CDR3 is built from 14 residues. Between the trimmed V and J ends, which lost 6 bases and 2 bases, there was a span of 13 bases. CDR1 SGHTA and CDR2 FQGNSA come from the germline V gene. Here the CDR3 DNA reads TGTGCCAGCAGACCAGGGGCTATCAACACTGAAGCTTTCTTT. Translated: CASRPGAINTEAFF.

The V and J genes are TRBV19 and TRBJ1-2; D gene uncertain. This CDR3 has 13 amino acids. Per germline, CDR1 LNHDA and CDR2 SQIVND (reference sequence). V was shortened by 9 bases and J by 4 bases, with 15 bases between the two germline ends. DNA of the CDR3: TGTGCCAGAAGTGCTCCTACCCCCTATGGCTACACCTTC. The encoded protein is CARSAPTPYGYTF.

This chain joins TRBV19 and TRBJ2-7; 11 bases map to TRBD1. J lost 3 bases, V lost 3 bases, and 1 base had no gene match. This CDR3 is built from 14 residues. Germline loops: CDR1 LNHDA, CDR2 SQIVND (reference sequence). The CDR3 sequence is CASSIGTGGYEQYF. Here the CDR3 DNA reads TGTGCCAGTAGTATCGGGACAGGGGGCTACGAGCAGTACTTC.

Note on this clone: The sample has other DNA sequences that encode this CDR3 too. In DNA, the CDR3 is TGTGCCAGCAGCGTAGGCGGACAGGGGGCGAGAGAGACCCAGTACTTC. Its translation: CASSVGGQGARETQYF. This sequence joins TRBV9 and TRBJ2-5, with 11 positions matching TRBD1. Per the germline V gene, CDR1 is SGDLS and CDR2 is YYNGEE. This CDR3 comprises 16 residues. Germline trimming cut 0 bases from V and 4 bases from J; bases unmatched to any gene: 5.